This T cell receptor (beta chain) was identified during a study of response to subunit inactivated influenza vaccine. Findings of the study overall: Few additional T cells are recruited per seasonal influenza vaccination, authors suggested.

Between the trimmed V and J ends, which lost 5 bases and 5 bases, there was a span of 7 bases. Germline V gene lookup returns CDR1 LNHDA and CDR2 SQIVND (reference sequence). This CDR3 region has 12 residues. TCRdb ran MiXCR on the RT-PCR reads and lists one entry per CDR3 protein. The sample has around 160,000 distinct CDR3 sequences; roughly 10% are singletons. This clonotype was seen more than once but under ten times. The target antigen is unknown. Material: non-naive T cells sorted from PBMCs, obtained 40 to 50 days after vaccination. The gene calls are TRBV19 and TRBJ2-1, with D hard to call. The TCR sequence derives from a man in his fifties who received an inactivated influenza vaccine. In nucleotides, the CDR3 is TGTGCCAGTAGTCCTCAGGACAATGAGCAGTTCTTC. This translates into CASSPQDNEQFF. The full variable domain, rest sourced from reference TRBV19 and TRBJ2-1, is DGGITQSPKYLFRKEGQNVTLSCEQNLNHDAMYWYRQDPGQGLRLIYYSQIVNDFQKGDIAEGYSVSREKKESFPLTVTSAQKNPTAFYLCASSPQDNEQFFGPGTRLTVL.